The rows below give T cell receptor beta chains drawn from one sample of a study of human T cells and chemical hapten exposure. TCRdb ran MiXCR on the RACE reads and lists one entry per CDR3 protein. The table lists around 82,000 distinct CDR3 sequences, more than 6.5% of them singletons, with 1.3% in the top ten. Sequencing was performed on whole blood, taken in connection with sensitization to the hapten diphenylcyclopropenone (DPC). Every receptor here comes from a woman aged 25-40 years with alopecia areata. Some clones in this sample may be carry-over from other donors' samples. The CDR3 runs from the conserved cysteine through the conserved F or W. The order of the fields is clone size, J gene, D gene, V gene, CDR3 protein, CDR3 DNA. The D gene is left open where the match is weak. Clone size appears in some rows only: once, few, many, or a class for an expanded clone.

size: -
J: TRBJ1-3
D: -
V: TRBV10-3
CDR3: CAISDGTGGNTIYF
DNA: TGTGCCATCAGTGATGGGACCGGAGGAAACACCATATATTTT

size: few
J: TRBJ1-6
D: -
V: TRBV10-2
CDR3: CASSEEGGWTSTPLHF
DNA: TGCGCCAGCAGTGAGGAGGGGGGCTGGACAAGTACGCCCCTCCACTTT

size: few
J: TRBJ1-2
D: -
V: TRBV2
CDR3: CASTRTEANYGYTF
DNA: TGTGCCAGCACCCGGACGGAAGCTAACTATGGCTACACCTTC

size: many
J: TRBJ2-1
D: TRBD1
V: TRBV2
CDR3: CASSGTGGNEQFF
DNA: TGTGCCAGCAGTGGGACAGGGGGCAATGAGCAGTTCTTC

size: few
J: TRBJ1-1
D: TRBD1
V: TRBV7-9
CDR3: CASSFDRVTEAFF
DNA: TGTGCCAGCAGTTTCGACAGGGTGACTGAAGCTTTCTTT

size: -
J: TRBJ1-5
D: -
V: TRBV19
CDR3: CASSWDNSNQPQHF
DNA: TGTGCCAGTAGTTGGGATAATAGCAATCAGCCCCAGCATTTT

size: many
J: TRBJ1-2
D: -
V: TRBV21-1
CDR3: CASSPDGFHYGYTF
DNA: TGTGCCAGCAGCCCGGACGGTTTCCACTATGGCTACACCTTC

size: many
J: TRBJ2-1
D: -
V: TRBV5-1
CDR3: CASSSRGLGEQFF
DNA: TGCGCCAGCAGCTCGAGAGGTTTGGGTGAGCAGTTCTTC

size: many
J: TRBJ1-4
D: -
V: TRBV20-1
CDR3: CSARATNEKLFF
DNA: TGCAGTGCCAGAGCAACTAATGAAAAACTGTTTTTT

size: -
J: TRBJ1-3
D: -
V: TRBV5-6
CDR3: CASSYPVASSGNTIYF
DNA: TGTGCCAGCAGCTACCCGGTGGCAAGCTCTGGAAACACCATATATTTT

size: many
J: TRBJ1-1
D: -
V: TRBV12-3/TRBV12-4
CDR3: CASSLIGEAFF
DNA: TGTGCCAGCAGTTTAATCGGTGAAGCTTTCTTT

size: many
J: TRBJ2-3
D: TRBD1
V: TRBV29-1
CDR3: CSVIGQGWTDTQYF
DNA: TGCAGCGTTATTGGACAGGGTTGGACAGATACGCAGTATTTT

size: once
J: TRBJ2-3
D: -
V: TRBV11-3
CDR3: CASTPGASPTDTQYF
DNA: TGTGCCAGCACCCCGGGGGCTAGTCCCACAGATACGCAGTATTTT

size: many
J: TRBJ2-7
D: -
V: TRBV19
CDR3: CASSIGEGTYEQYF
DNA: TGTGCCAGTAGTATAGGCGAGGGCACCTACGAGCAGTACTTC

size: many
J: TRBJ2-7
D: -
V: TRBV7-9
CDR3: CASSPLGGGYSYEQYF
DNA: TGTGCCAGCAGCCCCCTAGGCGGGGGCTATTCCTACGAGCAGTACTTC

size: many
J: TRBJ1-6
D: -
V: TRBV27
CDR3: CASSDRIYNSPLHF
DNA: TGTGCCAGCAGTGACAGGATTTATAATTCACCCCTCCACTTT

size: many
J: TRBJ2-3
D: TRBD1
V: TRBV5-1
CDR3: CASSFGQGGVGDTQYF
DNA: TGCGCCAGCAGCTTCGGACAGGGGGGGGTTGGAGATACGCAGTATTTT